The source of this T cell receptor (beta chain) is a study of response to subunit inactivated influenza vaccine. Each CDR3 protein gets one entry after TCRdb re-called the RT-PCR reads with MiXCR. The data show more than 400,000 distinct CDR3 sequences, with about 7.2% seen just once and roughly 14% held by the top ten. V was pared by 2 bases and J by 5 bases, with 12 bases between. The CDR3 length is 14 residues. Germline V CDR1 and CDR2: DFQATT, SNEGSKA (reference sequence). This clonotype was detected only a few times. Its antigen is unidentified. Whole-study findings and limits: Seasonal influenza vaccination, on each occasion, was suggested by the authors to recruit few new T cells.

The material was PBMCs from blood, obtained about 24 months after vaccination. This TCR was recovered from a man in his fifties or sixties who received an inactivated influenza vaccine. The rearrangement uses TRBV20-1 and TRBJ2-2; D unclear. The CDR3 here is CSARPGSYTGELFF. The CDR3 nucleotides are TGCAGTGCTAGACCTGGGTCGTATACCGGGGAGCTGTTTTTT.